The T cell receptor beta chain described here comes from a study of blood T cell repertoires in COVID-19. On the study more broadly: Acute and convalescent COVID-19 specimens originated in the United States, Italy and Spain. PBMCs, B-cell-depleted T cells, or T cells were the source of the cDNA or gDNA that made up the material.

In the study's own analysis: Scientists estimated how many nucleated cells there were by amplifying reference gene primers. Sequenced by immunoSEQ multiplex PCR; TCRdb stores in-frame clones only, minus some. V and J calls and clone size follow that table, whereas D and trimming were derived from the DNA. Counted here are 150,000 to 200,000 clones, roughly 83% occurring once; the ten biggest clones make up roughly 9.5%. V gave up 5 bases and J gave up 5 bases, with 7 bases separating them. Germline V gene lookup returns CDR1 SGHTA and CDR2 FQGNSA. CDR3 size: 12 residues. The chain has TRBV7-2 and TRBJ2-1, with no clear D. This sequence originates from a woman aged 80 or over with active or convalescent COVID-19. The sequenced sample consisted of peripheral blood. The CDR3 nucleotides are TGTGCCAGCAGCAATTATAACAATGAGCAGTTCTTC. It codes for CASSNYNNEQFF.